This T cell receptor beta chain emerged from a study of PD-1 blockade in classical Hodgkin lymphoma. General study findings and limits: Complete responders possessed baseline diversity comparable to newly diagnosed patients. Lower baseline TCR diversity was reported for newly diagnosed patients than for healthy donors.

Regarding time point: cycle 4 day 1 (C4D1), after 5 to 7 weeks of nivolumab. Brentuximab vedotin exposure varied among the patients, all of whom had relapsed after autologous stem cell transplantation. Produced via immunoSEQ multiplex PCR; TCRdb's table is partial and in-frame only. Among tens of thousands of clones, about three quarters were seen once, and the ten largest hold about 9.4%. About this clone: What it binds is unknown.

The V gene's germline CDR1 is SQVTM and CDR2 ANQGSEA. This CDR3 is built from 15 residues. The V end was cut by 6 bases, the J end by 4 bases, with 19 bases between. The chain has TRBV29-1 and TRBJ2-1; TRBD1 might be the D (6 bases). The sample in question was peripheral blood mononuclear cells (PBMCs), obtained before the fourth cycle of nivolumab. This clonotype originated in a human donor with classical Hodgkin lymphoma. CDR3: CSVLTGLTPYNEQFF. CDR3 DNA: TGCAGCGTCCTAACAGGGCTTACCCCTTACAATGAGCAGTTCTTC.